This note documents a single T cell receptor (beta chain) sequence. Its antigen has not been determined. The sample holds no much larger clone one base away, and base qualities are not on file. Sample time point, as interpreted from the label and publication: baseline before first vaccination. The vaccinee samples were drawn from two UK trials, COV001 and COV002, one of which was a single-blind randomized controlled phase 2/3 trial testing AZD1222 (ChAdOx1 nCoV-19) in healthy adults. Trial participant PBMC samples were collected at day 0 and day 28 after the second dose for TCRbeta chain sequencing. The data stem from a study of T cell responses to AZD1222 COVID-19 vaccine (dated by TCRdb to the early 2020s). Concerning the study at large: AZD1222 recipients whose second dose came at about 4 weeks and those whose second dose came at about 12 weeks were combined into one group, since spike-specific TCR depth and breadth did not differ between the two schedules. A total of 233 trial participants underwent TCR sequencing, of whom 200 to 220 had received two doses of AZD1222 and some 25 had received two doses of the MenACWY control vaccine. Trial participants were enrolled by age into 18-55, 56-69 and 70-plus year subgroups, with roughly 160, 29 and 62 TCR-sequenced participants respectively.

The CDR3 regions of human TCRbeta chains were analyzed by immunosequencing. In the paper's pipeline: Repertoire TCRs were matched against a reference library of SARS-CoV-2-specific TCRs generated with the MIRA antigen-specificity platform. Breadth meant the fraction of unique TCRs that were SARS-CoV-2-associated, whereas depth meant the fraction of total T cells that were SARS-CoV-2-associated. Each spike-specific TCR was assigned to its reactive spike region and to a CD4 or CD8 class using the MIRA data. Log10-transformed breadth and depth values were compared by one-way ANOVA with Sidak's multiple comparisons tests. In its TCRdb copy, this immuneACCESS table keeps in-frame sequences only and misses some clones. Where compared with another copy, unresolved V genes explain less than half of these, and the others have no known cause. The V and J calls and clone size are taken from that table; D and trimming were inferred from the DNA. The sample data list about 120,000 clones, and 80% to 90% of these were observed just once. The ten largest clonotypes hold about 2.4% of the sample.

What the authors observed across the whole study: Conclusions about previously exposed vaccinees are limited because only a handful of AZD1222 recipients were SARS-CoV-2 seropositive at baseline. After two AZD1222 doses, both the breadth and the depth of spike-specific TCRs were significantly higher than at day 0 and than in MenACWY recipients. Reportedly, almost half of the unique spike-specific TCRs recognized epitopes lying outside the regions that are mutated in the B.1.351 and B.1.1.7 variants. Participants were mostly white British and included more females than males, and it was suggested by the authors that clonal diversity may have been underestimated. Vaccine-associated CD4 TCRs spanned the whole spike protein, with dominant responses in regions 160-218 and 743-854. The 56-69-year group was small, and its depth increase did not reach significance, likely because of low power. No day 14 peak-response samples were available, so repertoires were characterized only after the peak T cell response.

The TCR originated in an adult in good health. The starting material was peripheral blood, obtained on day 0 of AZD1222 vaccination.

The CDR3 reads as follows: CAWSLLVSETQYF. The DNA is as follows: TGTGCCTGGAGTCTTCTGGTTTCAGAGACCCAGTACTTC. The chain is assembled from TRBV30 and TRBJ2-5; confidence is insufficient to name the D gene. CDR1 is given as GTSNPN and CDR2 as SVGIG, both from the germline V gene (reference sequence). The CDR3 starts with the cysteine, ends with the phenylalanine, and has 13 residues. Only CDR3 DNA remains: 39 bases, in frame from the first base. Trimming removed 2 bases from V and 4 bases from J, leaving 11 bases between the germline ends.